This T cell receptor (beta chain) appears in the sequencing data of a study of cytomegalovirus exposure and HLA in healthy donors. Only one count was recorded for this clone. Its specificity is not known. The CDR3 is 15 amino acids. Germline CDR1 and CDR2: SGHRS and YFSETQ. PCR employed 60 Vbeta and 13 Jbeta primers. Study processing details: The authors later counted roughly 77 million unique TCR beta chains, around 9.9 million of them shared. Generated by immunoSEQ multiplex PCR, the TCRdb table keeps only in-frame clones and is missing some. V and J calls and clone size are as listed in that table; D and trimming were resolved from the DNA. The repertoire holds 120,000 to 150,000 clones, with around 90% as singletons. General study findings and limits: The classifier reportedly diagnosed cytomegalovirus status with high specificity and sensitivity. It is likely that the observed cluster of highly shared sequence variants was a sequencing artifact.

The rearrangement joins TRBV5-1 to TRBJ2-5, with unresolved D. The J call is doubtful: the DNA matches TRBJ2-7 better. The receptor was derived from a woman in her thirties or forties in good health and CMV-seronegative. What was sequenced was PBMCs. The CDR3 bases are TGCGCCAGCAGCTCGATTCTGGGCTTCTCCTACGAGCAGTACTTC. Its translation is CASSSILGFSYEQYF.